These 24 T cell receptor beta chains were all obtained from the same sample, sequenced in a study of blood T cell repertoires in COVID-19. Repertoires were generated with immunoSEQ multiplex PCR, while TCRdb's copy carries only in-frame clones and drops some. Among 350,000 to 550,000 clones listed, more than 85% were seen once. The sample consisted of peripheral blood. All receptors come from a woman in her 30s with acute or convalescent COVID-19.

The chain carries TRBV2 and TRBJ2-7; possibly TRBD2 for D (6 bases). The V gene's germline CDR1 is SNHLY and CDR2 FYNNEI. The CDR3 runs to 12 residues. The V end was cut by 6 bases, the J end by 3 bases, with 9 bases between. CDR3 sequence (DNA): TGTGCCAGCAGACCCGGGAGCTACGAGCAGTACTTC. Translation: CASRPGSYEQYF.

The chain combines TRBV27 with TRBJ1-2; 8 bases agree with TRBD1. The germline CDR1 and CDR2 sequences are MNHEY and SMNVEV (reference sequence). V lost 5 bases to trimming and J lost 7 bases; unmatched junction nucleotides: 9. This CDR3 contains 14 residues. The CDR3: CASSIRGQVRGYTF. DNA of the CDR3: TGTGCCAGCAGTATCAGGGGGCAGGTTCGTGGCTACACCTTC.

The J gene is TRBJ1-4, the V gene TRBV5-5; D call uncertain. This CDR3 is 14 amino acids long. Per the germline V gene, CDR1 is SGHKS and CDR2 is YYEKEE (reference sequence). The V and J ends lost 4 bases and 7 bases respectively, with 14 bases between them. CDR3 sequence: CASSPRTGLEKLFF. The CDR3 DNA sequence: TGTGCCAGCAGCCCACGGACTGGTCTTGAAAAACTGTTTTTT.

The chain uses TRBV5-5 and TRBJ2-5; D might be TRBD1 (6 bases). The V and J ends lost 3 bases and 1 base respectively, with 13 bases between them. This CDR3 comprises 15 residues. Germline CDR1 is SGHKS and CDR2 is YYEKEE (reference sequence). Written as DNA, the CDR3 is TGTGCCAGCAGCTGGGGACAAGGAAGCCAAGAGACCCAGTACTTC. Amino acid sequence: CASSWGQGSQETQYF.

V gene TRBV11-3 combines with J gene TRBJ2-5, with 9 positions matching TRBD1. Germline trimming cut 3 bases from V and 5 bases from J; bases unmatched to any gene: 7. CDR1 and CDR2 (germline): SGHNT, YENEEA. The CDR3 spans 15 residues. For the CDR3, the DNA is TGTGCCAGCAGCTTTGGGGGACAGGGCGGCGAGACCCAGTACTTC. It translates to CASSFGGQGGETQYF. The full variable domain, with the rest looked up from reference TRBV11-3 and TRBJ2-5, is EAGVVQSPRYKIIEKKQPVAFWCNPISGHNTLYWYLQNLGQGPELLIRYENEEAVDDSQLPKDRFSAERLKGVDSTLKIQPAELGDSAVYLCASSFGGQGGETQYFGPGTRLLVL.

J is TRBJ1-2 and V is TRBV28; D remains ambiguous. CDR3 length equals 15 residues. V was clipped by 1 base and J by 3 bases, with 12 bases between them. Germline V gives CDR1 MDHEN, CDR2 SYDVKM. In DNA, the CDR3 is TGTGCCAGCAGTTTATCTCGGGAGCCACACTATGGCTACACCTTC. Translation gives CASSLSREPHYGYTF.

Turning to this clone: Other DNA sequences in this sample translate to the same CDR3. This CDR3 reads CASSATGWDRDQPQHF. CDR3 sequence (DNA): TGTGCCAGCAGCGCAACGGGTTGGGACAGGGATCAGCCCCAGCATTTT. The chain joins TRBV27 to TRBJ1-5, with TRBD1 matching 9 bases. V was clipped by 6 bases and J by 5 bases; unmatched bases: 11. The germline gives CDR1 MNHEY, CDR2 SMNVEV (reference sequence). The CDR3 is 16 residues long.

The rearrangement uses TRBV9 and TRBJ2-5; weak D call: TRBD2 (5 bases). Germline V gene lookup returns CDR1 SGDLS and CDR2 YYNGEE. The CDR3 is 15 amino acids. Trimming took off 1 base at V and 0 bases at J, with 10 bases between the two ends. CDR3 protein: CASSVRGRDQETQYF. The CDR3 nucleotides are TGTGCCAGCAGCGTACGGGGTAGGGACCAAGAGACCCAGTACTTC.

Only one count was recorded for this clone. The DNA for the CDR3 is TGTGCCAGCTCGACGGACAGGGCGCTCTATGGCTACACCTTC. It encodes CASSTDRALYGYTF. The rearrangement joins TRBV18 to TRBJ1-2; 8 positions agree with TRBD1. CDR1 is KGHSH, CDR2 LQKENI, per germline. V was clipped by 6 bases and J by 4 bases; unmatched bases: 7. The CDR3 loop spans 14 amino acids. The entire variable domain, with the rest obtained from reference TRBV18 and TRBJ1-2, is as follows: NAGVMQNPRHLVRRRGQEARLRCSPMKGHSHVYWYRQLPEEGLKFMVYLQKENIIDESGMPKERFSAEFPKEGPSILRIQQVVRGDSAAYFCASSTDRALYGYTFGSGTRLTVV.

Worth noting for this clone: This sample includes further DNA sequences coding for the same CDR3. V gene TRBV28 combines with J gene TRBJ1-6, with TRBD1 identical over 8 bases. This CDR3 spans 15 amino acids. CDR1 and CDR2 (germline): MDHEN, SYDVKM. Unmatched junction bases numbered 7, after V lost 4 bases and J lost 8 bases. CDR3 in amino acids: CASSSLGQDYSPLHF. Here the CDR3 DNA reads TGTGCCAGCAGTTCGCTGGGACAGGATTATTCACCCCTCCACTTT.

This clone occurred a few times. The chain joins TRBV19 to TRBJ1-5, with TRBD1 matching over 7 bases. Unmatched junction bases numbered 5, after V lost 0 bases and J lost 6 bases. Looked up from germline, CDR1 is LNHDA and CDR2 is SQIVND (reference sequence). The CDR3 is 15 residues long. The CDR3 sequence is CASSIEGGYRQPQHF. As DNA, the CDR3 is TGTGCCAGTAGTATAGAAGGGGGCTATCGTCAGCCCCAGCATTTT.

V gene TRBV7-6 combines with J gene TRBJ2-7; TRBD2 matches at 9 bases. Germline V gene data show CDR1 as SGHVS and CDR2 as FNYEAQ. J gave up 3 bases and V 4 bases, and 10 bases lay outside the gene matches. The CDR3 covers 16 residues. The CDR3 DNA follows: TGTGCCAGCAGCTCTAACGAGAGACTAGCGGACTACGAGCAGTACTTC. Translation gives CASSSNERLADYEQYF.

This clone was detected only a few times. This chain joins TRBV6-2 or TRBV6-3 and TRBJ1-3; D remains unclear. Germline V gene lookup returns CDR1 MNHEY and CDR2 SVGEGT. This CDR3 region has 16 residues. Trimming took off 0 bases at V and 0 bases at J, with 9 bases between the two ends. CDR3 DNA: TGTGCCAGCAGTTACTCGGGCCTCAGCTCTGGAAACACCATATATTTT. Amino acids: CASSYSGLSSGNTIYF.

The chain joins TRBV4-2 to TRBJ2-3; 7 bases agree with TRBD2. This CDR3 has 18 residues. Trimming took 2 bases from V and 2 from J; bases not matched to a gene: 13. Germline V gene data show CDR1 as LGHNA and CDR2 as YNFKEQ. The DNA for the CDR3 is TGTGCCAGCAGCCAAATTGGTATAGCGGGCGATGTCACAGATACGCAGTATTTT. Residues: CASSQIGIAGDVTDTQYF.

This clone appeared a single time. The CDR3 DNA is TGTGCCAGCTCAGAAGGGACAGCCAATCAGCCCCAGCATTTT. Protein sequence: CASSEGTANQPQHF. The chain is built from TRBV18 and TRBJ1-5; 7 positions match TRBD1. Germline V lookup: CDR1 KGHSH, CDR2 LQKENI. This CDR3 has 14 residues. V was pared by 5 bases and J by 3 bases, with 4 bases of the junction left unmatched.

Only a few counts were recorded for this clone. This is likely a read error, given that the CDR3 carries no conserved phenylalanine or tryptophan at its end. The DNA is left out, because the CDR3 cannot be placed on it with certainty; the CDR3 is given as TCRdb lists it. The chain links TRBV24-1 to TRBJ2-7; the table's D call, TRBD1, has no DNA check behind it. The CDR3 extends over 12 residues, inclusive of both ends. CDR1 KGHDR and CDR2 SFDVKD come from the germline V gene. CDR3 region: CATSDPLTDQGL.

The V and J genes are TRBV9 and TRBJ1-1; D might be TRBD1 (5 bases). Germline loops: CDR1 SGDLS, CDR2 YYNGEE. With 0 bases removed from V and 4 bases from J, the gap between germline ends came to 16 bases. The CDR3 extends over 16 amino acids. The CDR3 spells CASSVDVGREGTEAFF. The CDR3 coding sequence is TGTGCCAGCAGCGTAGACGTAGGCAGGGAGGGCACTGAAGCTTTCTTT.

This clone was recorded only once. The chain employs TRBV5-6 and TRBJ1-1; D unresolved. The CDR3 runs 11 residues. The V and J ends lost 2 bases and 7 bases respectively, with 6 bases between them. CDR1 is SGHDT and CDR2 is YYEEEE in the germline V gene. The chain's CDR3 is CASSFLSEAFF. The DNA for the CDR3 is TGTGCCAGCAGCTTTTTGAGTGAAGCTTTCTTT.

This clone was observed once. The J gene is TRBJ2-2, the V gene TRBV7-9; D uncertain. Germline values: CDR1 SEHNR, CDR2 FQNEAQ (reference sequence). Trimming stripped 4 bases from V and 6 bases from J, with 9 bases between. CDR3 length equals 13 residues. CDR3 DNA sequence: TGTGCCAGCAGCTGGCGGCAAGCCGGGGAGCTGTTTTTT. Protein: CASSWRQAGELFF.

This clone came up a few times. The sample holds other DNA sequences that translate to the same CDR3. The chain joins TRBV24-1 to TRBJ2-1; weak D call: TRBD1 (6 bases). Germline V gene data show CDR1 as KGHDR and CDR2 as SFDVKD. This CDR3 region has 13 residues. V lost 6 bases, J lost 4 bases, and 9 bases lay in between. The CDR3 here is CATSPQGYNEQFF. CDR3 bases: TGTGCCACCAGTCCACAGGGTTACAATGAGCAGTTCTTC.

The chain uses TRBV5-4 and TRBJ2-7; D perhaps matches TRBD2 (6 bases). The CDR3 contains 15 residues. CDR1 and CDR2 from the germline V gene are SGHNT and YYREEE (reference sequence). With 4 bases removed from V and 2 bases from J, the gap between germline ends came to 16 bases. CDR3 DNA: TGTGCCAGCAGCCAGGGACTTAGCGGAACCTACGAGCAGTACTTC. Protein sequence: CASSQGLSGTYEQYF.

The chain couples TRBV6-5 to TRBJ2-1, with 8 bases aligning to TRBD2. CDR3 size: 14 residues. V gave up 7 bases and J gave up 4 bases; unmatched junction bases: 6. Germline CDR1 is MNHEY and CDR2 is SVGAGI. In DNA form, the CDR3 reads TGTGCCAGCACCCCTGGCGGGGGGTACAATGAGCAGTTCTTC. Translation gives CASTPGGGYNEQFF.

This clone was seen only a few times. The chain joins TRBV25-1 to TRBJ2-7, with D tentatively TRBD1 (6 bases). Deletions cut 1 base from V and 5 bases from J, with 12 bases between. CDR1 is MGHDK, CDR2 SYGVNS, per germline. This CDR3 region has 14 residues. Here the CDR3 reads CASSEFTGTDEQYF. CDR3 DNA sequence: TGTGCCAGCAGTGAATTTACAGGGACGGACGAGCAGTACTTC.

The J gene is TRBJ1-2, the V gene TRBV30; D remains ambiguous. The germline V gene has CDR1 GTSNPN and CDR2 SVGIG (reference sequence). The CDR3 is 14 residues long. Trimming removed 3 bases at V and 5 bases at J, with 16 bases between. As DNA, the CDR3 is TGTGCCTGGAGCCCCGGGGAAGGGCGGTATGGCTACACCTTC. This sequence encodes CAWSPGEGRYGYTF.